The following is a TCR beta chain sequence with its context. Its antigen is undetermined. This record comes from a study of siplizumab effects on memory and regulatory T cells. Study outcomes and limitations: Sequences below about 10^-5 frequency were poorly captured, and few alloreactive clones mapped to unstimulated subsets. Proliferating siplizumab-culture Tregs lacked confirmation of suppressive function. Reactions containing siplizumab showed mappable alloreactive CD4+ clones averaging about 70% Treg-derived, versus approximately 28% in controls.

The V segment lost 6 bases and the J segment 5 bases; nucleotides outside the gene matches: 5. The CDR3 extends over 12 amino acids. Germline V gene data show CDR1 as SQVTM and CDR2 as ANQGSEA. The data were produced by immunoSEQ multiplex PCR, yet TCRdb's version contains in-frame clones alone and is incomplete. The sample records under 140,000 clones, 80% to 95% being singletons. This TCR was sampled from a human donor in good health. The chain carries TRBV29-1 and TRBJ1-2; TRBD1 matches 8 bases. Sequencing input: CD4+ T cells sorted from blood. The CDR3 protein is CSVDRESYGYTF. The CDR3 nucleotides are TGCAGCGTGGACAGGGAAAGTTATGGCTACACCTTC.